The entry below gives a single T cell receptor beta chain sequence along with its context. Under the authors' procedure: Amplified reference gene primers provided the basis for estimating nucleated cell counts. Method: immunoSEQ multiplex PCR; TCRdb's copy keeps in-frame clones and lacks some. V and J calls and clone size follow that table, whereas D and trimming were derived from the DNA. Among roughly 100,000 clones listed, approximately 84% were seen once. The sample belongs to a study of blood T cell repertoires in COVID-19. At the level of the study: Samples came from the United States, Italy and Spain, spanning acute and convalescent COVID-19.

The CDR3 is 16 residues long. With V trimmed by 2 bases and J by 6 bases, 6 bases remained unmatched. Germline CDR1 and CDR2: MGHDK and SYGVNS. The chain joins TRBV25-1 to TRBJ2-1; 11 positions match TRBD1. The receptor comes from a man aged 40-50 years with active or convalescent COVID-19. The sample was peripheral blood. As DNA, the CDR3 is TGTGCCAGCAGTGAAATTAGGGGACAGGGGGGCAATGAGCAGTTCTTC. It encodes CASSEIRGQGGNEQFF. Based on the CDR3 plus reference TRBV25-1 and TRBJ2-1, the full variable domain is EADIYQTPRYLVIGTGKKITLECSQTMGHDKMYWYQQDPGMELHLIHYSYGVNSTEKGDLSSESTVSRIRTEHFPLTLESARPSHTSQYLCASSEIRGQGGNEQFFGPGTRLTVL.